This TCR beta chain was captured in a study of brain T cells in children with intractable seizures. Described time point: blood from clinic visit 5 months post-surgery; TSC patient then seizure free. As for this clone: Antigen: not known.

Produced via immunoSEQ multiplex PCR; TCRdb's table is partial and in-frame only. Of approximately 330,000 clones listed, 85% to 95% are singletons. V dropped 3 bases and J dropped 9; count of bases not matched to a gene: 7. The length of the CDR3 is 15 residues. CDR1 and CDR2 (germline): MGHDK, SYGVNS. Overall study results and limits: Viral specificity was inferred only from CDR3 similarity; HCMV serostatus was unknown.

This specimen consisted of peripheral blood, obtained roughly 5 months after surgery. The TCR originated in a boy in the first two years of life with tuberous sclerosis and intractable seizures. This rearrangement joins TRBV25-1 to TRBJ1-6; 8 bases are a match to TRBD1. This chain's CDR3 is CASSDQGAAGSPLHF. CDR3 DNA: TGTGCCAGCAGTGACCAGGGGGCCGCGGGTTCACCCCTCCACTTT.